The source of this TCR beta chain is a study of cytomegalovirus exposure and HLA in healthy donors. Broader study findings: What was likely a sequencing artifact was a cluster of highly shared sequence variants.

Every donor was a healthy person donating bone marrow. 60 Vbeta and 13 Jbeta primers were used in PCR. Profiled with immunoSEQ multiplex PCR; TCRdb holds only in-frame clones, not every one. Here the sample spans about 180,000 clones, 65% to 85% being singletons. CDR3 size: 16 residues. CDR1 and CDR2 from the germline V gene are SGHVS and FQNEAQ. Deletions cut 0 bases from V and 2 bases from J, with 12 bases between. In the case of this clone: The antigen is undetermined.

Input material: PBMCs. The gene calls are TRBV7-8 and TRBJ2-3; perhaps TRBD2 as D (6 bases). This receptor was taken from a girl aged 10 to 17 in good health and CMV-seropositive. CDR3 nucleotide sequence: TGTGCCAGCAGCTTAGCTGGTAGCGGTAACACAGATACGCAGTATTTT. It specifies CASSLAGSGNTDTQYF. The full variable domain, completed using reference TRBV7-8 and TRBJ2-3, is GAGVSQSPRYKVAKRGQDVALRCDPISGHVSLFWYQQALGQGPEFLTYFQNEAQLDKSGLPSDRFFAERPEGSVSTLKIQRTQQEDSAVYLCASSLAGSGNTDTQYFGPGTRLTVL.